The clone carrying this TCR beta chain was seen at least ten times. What it binds is not known. TCRbeta library construction was performed incorporating unique molecular identifiers. TCRdb analysed the PCR reads with MiXCR anew, one entry per CDR3 protein. The table lists 700,000 or so distinct CDR3 sequences, approximately 14% of them singletons. The data were obtained in a study of T-cell reconstitution after alpha-beta-depleted transplantation in children. Between the trimmed V and J ends, which lost 4 bases and 3 bases, there was a span of 13 bases. The germline gives CDR1 SGHAT, CDR2 FQNNGV. This CDR3 has 15 residues. Findings and caveats of the study: Reportedly, roughly two months post-transplant, alpha-beta T cells arose from several hundred expanded graft clones.

Sequencing was performed on PBMCs, taken before TCRalphabeta/CD19-depleted stem cell transplant. The source of this sequence is a girl aged 2-10 years with congenital amegakaryocytic thrombocytopenia, due to receive a stem cell transplant. The chain carries TRBV11-2 and TRBJ2-1; D remains unclear. The CDR3 nucleotides read TGTGCCAGCAGCTCATTACGTTGGAGCTACAATGAGCAGTTCTTC. Translation gives CASSSLRWSYNEQFF.